The entry below gives a single T cell receptor (beta chain) sequence along with its context. Its antigen is undetermined. This entry comes from a study of T-cell memory formation after mild COVID-19. Study in general: Among the donors, TCR clusters were largely specific to each donor. Findings and caveats of the study: For contracting clones, CD4+ ones sat mainly in CM and EM, CD8+ in EMRA.

Each CDR3 protein gets one entry after TCRdb re-called the 5' RACE reads with MiXCR. The table lists some 340,000 distinct CDR3 sequences, 10% to 15% of them singletons. Trimming removed 2 bases from V and 7 bases from J, with 11 bases in between. Germline loops: CDR1 DFQATT, CDR2 SNEGSKA (reference sequence). There are 13 residues in the CDR3. The source material was PBMCs or a T cell subset sorted from them (not recorded which). This chain links TRBV20-1 with TRBJ2-2; D is unresolved. This clonotype was obtained from a man between 18 and 35 years old who had mild COVID-19 (a few samples of this study predate the infection). Cell type and time point are not known. The DNA of the CDR3 is TGCAGTGCTAGACCGGCCCAGTTCGGGGAGCTGTTTTTT. It yields the protein CSARPAQFGELFF.